The clone carrying this T cell receptor beta chain was seen at least ten times. Its specificity is not known. This sample was included in a study of T cells in Graves' hyperthyroidism and ophthalmopathy. Study-wide background: Pretreatment peripheral blood was obtained at initial diagnosis.

Findings and limits, study-wide: Ophthalmopathy, as predicted by the model, came a median around 6.7 months after the prediction.

CDR3 size: 14 residues. V was shortened by 7 bases and J by 2 bases, with 14 bases between the two germline ends. Germline V lookup: CDR1 SEHNR, CDR2 FQNEAQ (reference sequence). RNA transcripts yielded amplified TCR beta CDR3 regions. TCR CDR3 regions were first amplified by RT-PCR with HTBI primers. TCRdb ran MiXCR on the multiplex PCR reads and lists one entry per CDR3 protein. The sample holds around 290,000 distinct CDR3 sequences, about an eighth seen once. Material: blood. The receptor comes from a woman in her 30s with Graves' hyperthyroidism that later progressed to Graves' ophthalmopathy. J is TRBJ1-2 and V is TRBV7-9; weak D call: TRBD1 (6 bases). Here the CDR3 reads CASTPPDRNYGYTF. The CDR3 coding sequence is TGTGCCAGCACTCCTCCAGACAGGAACTATGGCTACACCTTC.